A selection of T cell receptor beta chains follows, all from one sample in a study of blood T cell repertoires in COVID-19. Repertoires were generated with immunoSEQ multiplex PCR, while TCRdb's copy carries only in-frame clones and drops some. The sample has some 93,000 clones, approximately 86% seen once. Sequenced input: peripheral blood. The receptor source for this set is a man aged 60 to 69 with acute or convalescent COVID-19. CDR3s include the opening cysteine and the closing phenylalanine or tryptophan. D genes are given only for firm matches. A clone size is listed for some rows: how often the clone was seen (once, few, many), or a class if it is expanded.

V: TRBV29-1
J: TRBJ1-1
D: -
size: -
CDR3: CSVVDSVNTEAFF
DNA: TGCAGCGTGGTTGACAGTGTGAACACTGAAGCTTTCTTT

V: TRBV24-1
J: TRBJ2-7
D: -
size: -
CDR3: CATNRDEQYF
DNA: TGTGCCACCAATCGAGACGAGCAGTACTTC

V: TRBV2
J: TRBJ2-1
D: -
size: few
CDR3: CASSAQRAGNEQFF
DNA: TGTGCCAGCAGTGCCCAGCGGGCCGGCAATGAGCAGTTCTTC

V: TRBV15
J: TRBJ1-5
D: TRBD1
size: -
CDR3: CATSRVGTGHDQPQHF
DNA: TGTGCCACCAGCAGAGTGGGGACAGGGCACGATCAGCCCCAGCATTTT

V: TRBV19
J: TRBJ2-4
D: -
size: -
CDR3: CASSNGEAKNIQYF
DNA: TGTGCCAGTAGTAATGGGGAGGCCAAAAACATTCAGTACTTC

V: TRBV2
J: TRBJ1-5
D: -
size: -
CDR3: CASSEAGRALNQPQHF
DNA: TGTGCCAGCAGTGAAGCCGGCAGGGCCCTCAATCAGCCCCAGCATTTT

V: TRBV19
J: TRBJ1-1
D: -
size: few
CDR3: CASSIFRGDTEAFF
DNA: TGTGCCAGTAGTATCTTCCGGGGTGACACTGAAGCTTTCTTT

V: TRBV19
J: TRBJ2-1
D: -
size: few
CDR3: CASSYGSYNEQFF
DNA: TGTGCCTCGTCTTACGGGTCCTACAATGAGCAGTTCTTC

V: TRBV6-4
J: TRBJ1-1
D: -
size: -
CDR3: CASSEGANTEAFF
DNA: TGTGCCAGCAGTGAGGGGGCGAACACTGAAGCTTTCTTT

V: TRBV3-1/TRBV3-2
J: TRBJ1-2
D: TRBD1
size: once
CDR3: CASSQQGNGYGYTF
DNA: TGTGCCAGCAGTCAACAGGGGAATGGTTATGGCTACACCTTC

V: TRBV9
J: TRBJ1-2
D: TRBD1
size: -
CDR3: CASSSDRVNYGYTF
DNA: TGTGCCAGCAGCTCCGACAGGGTGAACTATGGCTACACCTTC

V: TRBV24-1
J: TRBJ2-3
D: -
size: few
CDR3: CATSFTGTQSTDTQYF
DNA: TGTGCCACCAGTTTCACCGGGACACAAAGCACAGATACGCAGTATTTT

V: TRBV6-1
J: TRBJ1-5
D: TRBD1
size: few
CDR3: CASSARQGFSNQPQHF
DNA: TGTGCCAGCAGTGCTAGACAGGGGTTTAGCAATCAGCCCCAGCATTTT

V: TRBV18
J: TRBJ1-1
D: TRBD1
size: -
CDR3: CASSTTGLNEAFF
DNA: TGTGCCAGCTCAACGACAGGGCTGAATGAAGCTTTCTTT

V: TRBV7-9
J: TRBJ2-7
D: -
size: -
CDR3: CASSLPGHPSYEQYF
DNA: TGTGCCAGCAGCTTACCGGGACACCCATCCTACGAGCAGTACTTC

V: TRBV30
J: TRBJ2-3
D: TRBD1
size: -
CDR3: CAESGTGDTDTQYF
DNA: TGTGCCGAGTCGGGGACAGGGGATACAGATACGCAGTATTTT

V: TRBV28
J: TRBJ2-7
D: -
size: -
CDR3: CASSSLGAGSYEQYF
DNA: TGTGCCAGCAGTTCCTTAGGGGCCGGCTCCTACGAGCAGTACTTC

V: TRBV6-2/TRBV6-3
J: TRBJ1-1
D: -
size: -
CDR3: CASRPTANTEAFF
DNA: TGTGCCAGCAGACCTACAGCGAACACTGAAGCTTTCTTT

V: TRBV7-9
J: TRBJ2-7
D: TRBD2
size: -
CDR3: CASSLSAGVSYF
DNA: TGTGCCAGCAGCCTTTCAGCGGGAGTGTCGTACTTC

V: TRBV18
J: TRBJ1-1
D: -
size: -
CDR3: CASSRDSSNTEAFF
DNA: TGTGCCAGCTCACGGGACTCTTCAAACACTGAAGCTTTCTTT

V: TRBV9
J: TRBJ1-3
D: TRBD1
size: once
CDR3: CASSVTGTPSGNTIYF
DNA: TGTGCCAGCAGCGTGACAGGGACCCCCTCTGGAAACACCATATATTTT

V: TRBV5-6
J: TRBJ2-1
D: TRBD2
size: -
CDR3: CASSPGLADYYYNEQFF
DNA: TGTGCCAGCAGCCCGGGACTAGCGGACTACTACTACAATGAGCAGTTCTTC

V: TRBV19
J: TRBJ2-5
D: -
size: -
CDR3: CASRPTGRQETQYF
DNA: TGTGCCAGTAGACCAACAGGGCGCCAAGAGACCCAGTACTTC

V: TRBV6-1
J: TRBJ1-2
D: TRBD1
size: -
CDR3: CASSDPTSRLLTGNYGYTF
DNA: TGTGCCAGCAGTGATCCCACCTCTCGGCTGCTGACAGGGAATTATGGCTACACCTTC

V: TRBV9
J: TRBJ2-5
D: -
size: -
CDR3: CASSVDGSTGETQYF
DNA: TGTGCCAGCAGCGTAGATGGGTCGACGGGAGAGACCCAGTACTTC

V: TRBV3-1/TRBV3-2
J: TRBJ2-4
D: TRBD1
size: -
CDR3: CASSGQGIAKNIQYF
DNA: TGTGCCAGCAGCGGACAGGGAATAGCCAAAAACATTCAGTACTTC

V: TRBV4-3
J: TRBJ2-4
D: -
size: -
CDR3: CASSQGQLAKNIQYF
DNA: TGCGCCAGCAGCCAAGGACAGCTAGCCAAAAACATTCAGTACTTC

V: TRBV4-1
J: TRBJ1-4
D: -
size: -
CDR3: CASSQENRANEKLFF
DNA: TGCGCCAGCAGCCAGGAGAACAGGGCTAATGAAAAACTGTTTTTT

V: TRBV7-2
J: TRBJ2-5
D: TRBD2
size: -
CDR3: CASSLYRGGRDETQYF
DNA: TGTGCCAGCAGCTTATACCGGGGGGGCAGGGATGAGACCCAGTACTTC

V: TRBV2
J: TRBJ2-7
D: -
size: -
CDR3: CASSEGGGRSYEQYF
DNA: TGTGCCAGCAGTGAAGGGGGAGGACGATCCTACGAGCAGTACTTC

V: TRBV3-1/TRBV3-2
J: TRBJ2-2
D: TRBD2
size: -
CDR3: CASSPRGGGLGVPGELFF
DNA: TGTGCCAGCAGCCCCAGAGGTGGGGGACTAGGGGTCCCCGGGGAGCTGTTTTTT

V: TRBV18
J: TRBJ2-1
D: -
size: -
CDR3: CASSPSPSGSEFF
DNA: TGTGCCAGCTCACCATCCCCGTCTGGGAGCGAGTTCTTC

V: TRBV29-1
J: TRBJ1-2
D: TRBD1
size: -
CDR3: CSVRTGGLGYTF
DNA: TGCAGCGTTCGGACAGGGGGCTTGGGCTACACCTTC

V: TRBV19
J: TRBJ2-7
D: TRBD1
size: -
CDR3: CASSPGGTHPYEQYF
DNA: TGTGCCAGTAGTCCAGGGGGCACCCATCCCTACGAGCAGTACTTC

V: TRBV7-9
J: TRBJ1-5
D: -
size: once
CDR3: CASSLDGNQPQHF
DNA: TGTGCCAGCAGCTTAGACGGGAATCAGCCCCAGCATTTT

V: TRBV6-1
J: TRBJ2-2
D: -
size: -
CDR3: CASSDQGSNTGELFF
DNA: TGTGCCAGCAGTGACCAGGGTTCGAACACCGGGGAGCTGTTTTTT

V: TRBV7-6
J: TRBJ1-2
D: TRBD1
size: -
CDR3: CASSPGTGDRGYTF
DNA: TGTGCCAGCAGCCCCGGGACAGGGGATAGAGGCTACACCTTC

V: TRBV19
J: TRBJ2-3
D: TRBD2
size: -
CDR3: CASSLGLAGRDTQYF
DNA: TGTGCCAGTAGTCTGGGACTAGCGGGGAGAGATACGCAGTATTTT

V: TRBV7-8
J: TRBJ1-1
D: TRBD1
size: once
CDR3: CASSPGTANTEAFF
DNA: TGTGCCAGCAGCCCTGGGACAGCGAACACTGAAGCTTTCTTT

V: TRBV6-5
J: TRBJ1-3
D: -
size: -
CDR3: CASSYDRFGNTIYF
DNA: TGTGCCAGCAGTTACGACAGGTTCGGAAACACCATATATTTT

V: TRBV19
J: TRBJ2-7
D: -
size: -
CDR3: CASTLNGGDGSYEQYF
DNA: TGTGCCAGTACCCTTAACGGCGGGGACGGATCCTACGAGCAGTACTTC

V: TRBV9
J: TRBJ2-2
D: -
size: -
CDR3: CASSVKITGELFF
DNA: TGTGCCAGCAGCGTTAAAATAACCGGGGAGCTGTTTTTT

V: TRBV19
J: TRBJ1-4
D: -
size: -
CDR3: CASSISSRTREKLFF
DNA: TGTGCCAGTAGTATCTCTAGCAGGACGCGGGAAAAACTGTTTTTT

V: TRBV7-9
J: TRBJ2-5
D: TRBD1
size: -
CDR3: CASSFSTGMETQYF
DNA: TGTGCCAGCAGCTTTTCGACAGGGATGGAGACCCAGTACTTC

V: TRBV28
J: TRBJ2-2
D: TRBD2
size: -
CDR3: CASSGGANTGELFF
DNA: TGTGCCAGCAGTGGGGGGGCGAACACCGGGGAGCTGTTTTTT

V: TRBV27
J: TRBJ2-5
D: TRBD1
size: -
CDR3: CASSSGTGTKTQYF
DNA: TGTGCCAGCAGCTCCGGGACAGGGACGAAGACCCAGTACTTC

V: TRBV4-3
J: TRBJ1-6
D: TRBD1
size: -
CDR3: CASSRGDRVNSPLHF
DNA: TGCGCCAGCAGCCGGGGGGACAGGGTCAATTCACCCCTCCACTTT

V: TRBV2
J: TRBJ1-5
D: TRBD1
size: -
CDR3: CASSPTGSGNQPQHF
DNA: TGTGCCAGCAGCCCGACAGGGAGTGGAAATCAGCCCCAGCATTTT

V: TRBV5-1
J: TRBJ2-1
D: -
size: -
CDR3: CASSLSRPTQRVPSNEQFF
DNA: TGCGCCAGCAGCTTGTCACGACCAACTCAGCGGGTGCCATCAAATGAGCAGTTCTTC

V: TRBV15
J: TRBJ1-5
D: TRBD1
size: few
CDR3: CATSRVEQGVNQPQHF
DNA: TGTGCCACCAGCAGGGTAGAACAGGGGGTCAATCAGCCCCAGCATTTT

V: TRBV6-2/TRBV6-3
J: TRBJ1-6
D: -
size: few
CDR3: CASSFQQAGYSPLHF
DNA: TGTGCCAGCAGTTTTCAGCAGGCCGGTTATTCACCCCTCCACTTT

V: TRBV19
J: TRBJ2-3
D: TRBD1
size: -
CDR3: CASGTGGTDTQYF
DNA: TGTGCCAGCGGGACAGGGGGGACAGATACGCAGTATTTT

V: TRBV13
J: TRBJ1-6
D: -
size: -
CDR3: CASRSGGSGNSPLHF
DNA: TGTGCCAGCAGATCCGGGGGAAGTGGTAATTCACCCCTCCACTTT

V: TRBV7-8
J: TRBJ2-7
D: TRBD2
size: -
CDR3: CASSPDHSGGPILYEQYF
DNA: TGTGCCAGCAGCCCGGACCATAGCGGGGGCCCTATCCTATACGAGCAGTACTTC

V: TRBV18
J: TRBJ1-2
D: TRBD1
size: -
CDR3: CASSPGAGGGSDYGYTF
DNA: TGTGCCAGCTCACCAGGAGCAGGGGGCGGTTCGGACTATGGCTACACCTTC

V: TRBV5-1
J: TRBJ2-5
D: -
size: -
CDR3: CASSLEGLGETQYF
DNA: TGCGCCAGCAGCTTGGAAGGTCTAGGAGAGACCCAGTACTTC

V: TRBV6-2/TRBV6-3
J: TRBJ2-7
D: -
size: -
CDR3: CASSSQGSSYEQYF
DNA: TGTGCCAGCAGTTCGCAGGGTTCCTCCTACGAGCAGTACTTC

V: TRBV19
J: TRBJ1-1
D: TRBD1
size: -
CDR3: CASVLSGTGVNTEAFF
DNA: TGTGCCAGTGTACTCTCGGGGACAGGGGTGAACACTGAAGCTTTCTTT